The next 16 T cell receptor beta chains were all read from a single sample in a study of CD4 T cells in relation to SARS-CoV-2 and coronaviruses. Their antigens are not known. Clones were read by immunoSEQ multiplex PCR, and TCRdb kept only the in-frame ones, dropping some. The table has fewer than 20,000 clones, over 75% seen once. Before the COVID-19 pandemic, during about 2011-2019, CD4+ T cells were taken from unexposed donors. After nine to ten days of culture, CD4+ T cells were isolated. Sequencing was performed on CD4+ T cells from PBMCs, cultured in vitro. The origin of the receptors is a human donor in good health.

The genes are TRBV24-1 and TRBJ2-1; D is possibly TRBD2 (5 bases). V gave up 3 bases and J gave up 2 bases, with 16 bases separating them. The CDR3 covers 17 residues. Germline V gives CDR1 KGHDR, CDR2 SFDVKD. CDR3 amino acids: CATSDPRGGGTYNEQFF. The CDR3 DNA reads TGTGCCACCAGTGATCCCCGAGGAGGCGGCACCTACAATGAGCAGTTCTTC.

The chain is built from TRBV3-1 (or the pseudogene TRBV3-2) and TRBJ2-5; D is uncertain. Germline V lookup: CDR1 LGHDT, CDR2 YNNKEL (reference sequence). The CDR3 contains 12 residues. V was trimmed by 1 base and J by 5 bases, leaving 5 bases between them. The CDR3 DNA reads TGTGCCAGCAGCCAAGGAAGTGAGACCCAGTACTTC. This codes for CASSQGSETQYF.

The CDR3 sequence is CASSTFRMSSYNEQFF. The CDR3 DNA is TGCGCCAGCAGCACGTTCAGGATGAGCTCCTACAATGAGCAGTTCTTC. The J gene is TRBJ2-1, the V gene TRBV5-1, with no clear D. Trimming left V 4 bases short and J 0 bases short, with 14 bases between. This CDR3 contains 16 residues. Germline V gene data show CDR1 as SGHRS and CDR2 as YFSETQ.

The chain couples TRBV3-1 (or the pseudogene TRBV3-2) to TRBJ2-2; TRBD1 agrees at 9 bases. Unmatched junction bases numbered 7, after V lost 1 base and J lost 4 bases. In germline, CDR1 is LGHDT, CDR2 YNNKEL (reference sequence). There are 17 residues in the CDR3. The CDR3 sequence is CASSQGTGAASTGELFF. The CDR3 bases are TGTGCCAGCAGCCAAGGGACAGGGGCGGCGAGCACCGGGGAGCTGTTTTTT.

The CDR3 bases are TGTGCCAGTACCCCGTCGGGGGACAGAAATCAGCCCCAGCATTTT. Residues: CASTPSGDRNQPQHF. The chain couples TRBV19 to TRBJ1-5; 7 nucleotides line up with TRBD1. The CDR3 contains 15 residues. Germline CDR1 and CDR2: LNHDA and SQIVND (reference sequence). J was trimmed by 4 bases and V by 7 bases; bases with no gene match: 10. Using reference TRBV19 and TRBJ1-5 for the parts outside the CDR3, the full variable domain is DGGITQSPKYLFRKEGQNVTLSCEQNLNHDAMYWYRQDPGQGLRLIYYSQIVNDFQKGDIAEGYSVSREKKESFPLTVTSAQKNPTAFYLCASTPSGDRNQPQHFGDGTRLSIL.

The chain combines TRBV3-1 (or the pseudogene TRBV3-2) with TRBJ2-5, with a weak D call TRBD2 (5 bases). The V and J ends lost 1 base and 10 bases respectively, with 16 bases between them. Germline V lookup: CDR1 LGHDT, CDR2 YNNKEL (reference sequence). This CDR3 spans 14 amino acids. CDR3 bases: TGTGCCAGCAGCCAAGGCCTAGCCCTCATGGACCAGTACTTC. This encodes CASSQGLALMDQYF.

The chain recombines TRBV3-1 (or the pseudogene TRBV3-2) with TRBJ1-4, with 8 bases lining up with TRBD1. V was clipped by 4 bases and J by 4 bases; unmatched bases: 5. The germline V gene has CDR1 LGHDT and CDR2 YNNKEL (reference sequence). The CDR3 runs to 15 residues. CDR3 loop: CASSLRTGINEKLFF. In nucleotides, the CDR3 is TGTGCCAGCAGCCTACGGACAGGGATTAATGAAAAACTGTTTTTT.

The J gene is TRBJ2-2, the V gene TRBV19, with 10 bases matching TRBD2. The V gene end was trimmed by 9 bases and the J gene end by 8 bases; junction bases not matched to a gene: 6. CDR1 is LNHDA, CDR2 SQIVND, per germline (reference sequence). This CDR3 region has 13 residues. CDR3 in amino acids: CASRTSGGGELFF. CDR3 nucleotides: TGTGCCAGCAGGACTAGCGGAGGGGGGGAGCTGTTTTTT.

Here the CDR3 reads CASSYSRPRDNEQFF. In nucleotides, the CDR3 is TGTGCCAGCAGTTACTCGAGGCCCCGGGACAATGAGCAGTTCTTC. The rearrangement links TRBV6-5 to TRBJ2-1; D uncertain. The germline V gene encodes CDR1 MNHEY and CDR2 SVGAGI. This CDR3 has 15 amino acids. The V end was cut by 0 bases, the J end by 5 bases, with 11 bases between.

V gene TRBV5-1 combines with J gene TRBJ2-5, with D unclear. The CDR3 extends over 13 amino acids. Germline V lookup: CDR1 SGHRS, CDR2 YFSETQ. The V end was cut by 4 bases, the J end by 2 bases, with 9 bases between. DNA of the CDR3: TGCGCCAGCAGCCGCGCGGAGCAAGAGACCCAGTACTTC. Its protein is CASSRAEQETQYF.

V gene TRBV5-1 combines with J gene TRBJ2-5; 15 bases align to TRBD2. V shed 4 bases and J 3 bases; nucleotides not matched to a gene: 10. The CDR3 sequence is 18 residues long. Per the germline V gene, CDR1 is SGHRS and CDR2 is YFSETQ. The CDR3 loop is CASSGGLAGGPGEETQYF. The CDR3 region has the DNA TGCGCCAGCAGCGGCGGACTAGCGGGAGGGCCGGGCGAAGAGACCCAGTACTTC.

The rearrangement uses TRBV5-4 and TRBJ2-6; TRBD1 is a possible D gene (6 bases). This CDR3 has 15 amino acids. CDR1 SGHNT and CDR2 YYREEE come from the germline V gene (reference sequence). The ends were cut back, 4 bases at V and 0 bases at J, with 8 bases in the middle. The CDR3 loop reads CASSPDSSGANVLTF. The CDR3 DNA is TGTGCCAGCAGCCCGGACAGCTCTGGGGCCAACGTCCTGACTTTC. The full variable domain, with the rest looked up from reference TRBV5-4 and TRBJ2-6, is ETGVTQSPTHLIKTRGQQVTLRCSSQSGHNTVSWYQQALGQGPQFIFQYYREEENGRGNFPPRFSGLQFPNYSSELNVNALELDDSALYLCASSPDSSGANVLTFGAGSRLTVL.

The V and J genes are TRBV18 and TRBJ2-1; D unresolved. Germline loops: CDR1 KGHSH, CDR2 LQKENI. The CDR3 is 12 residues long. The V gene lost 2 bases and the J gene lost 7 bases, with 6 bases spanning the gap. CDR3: CASSPGRNEQFF. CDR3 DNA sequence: TGTGCCAGCTCACCAGGTAGAAATGAGCAGTTCTTC.

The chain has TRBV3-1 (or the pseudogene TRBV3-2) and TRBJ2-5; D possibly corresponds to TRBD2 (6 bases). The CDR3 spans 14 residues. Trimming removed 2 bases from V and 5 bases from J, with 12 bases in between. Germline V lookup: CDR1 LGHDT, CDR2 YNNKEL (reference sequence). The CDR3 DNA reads TGTGCCAGCAGCCAATCGGGAGAACGGGAGACCCAGTACTTC. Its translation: CASSQSGERETQYF.

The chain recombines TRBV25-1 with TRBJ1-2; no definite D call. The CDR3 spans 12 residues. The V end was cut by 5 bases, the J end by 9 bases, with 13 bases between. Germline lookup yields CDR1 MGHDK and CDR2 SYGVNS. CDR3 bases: TGTGCCAGCAGTTTCAGCCAGGAGAGCTACACCTTC. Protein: CASSFSQESYTF.

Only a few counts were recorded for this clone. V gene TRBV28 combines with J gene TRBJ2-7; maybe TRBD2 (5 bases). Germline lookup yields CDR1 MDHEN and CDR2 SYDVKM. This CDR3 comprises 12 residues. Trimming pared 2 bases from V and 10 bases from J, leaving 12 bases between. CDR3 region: CASSLAGSIQYF. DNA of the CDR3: TGTGCCAGCAGTTTAGCGGGTAGCATACAGTACTTC.